The rows below give T cell receptor beta chains drawn from one sample of a study of cytomegalovirus exposure and HLA in healthy donors. Sequencing used immunoSEQ multiplex PCR; TCRdb keeps in-frame clones, though not all of them. The sample consists of approximately 160,000 clones, 68% of them appearing once. The sequenced sample was PBMCs. These receptors all stem from a man aged 50 or older in good health and CMV-seronegative. Each CDR3 is given with its conserved first and last residue.

V gene: TRBV14
CDR3 protein: CASSQGAGGLSGANVLTF

V gene: TRBV2
CDR3 protein: CASSEAAGWRGYTF

V gene: TRBV5-1
CDR3 protein: CASSLAMTGGSASYEQYF

V gene: TRBV2
CDR3 protein: CASSPRTSGYNEQFF

V gene: TRBV6-1
CDR3 protein: CASSGVGQGEDTQYF

V gene: TRBV11-2
CDR3 protein: CASSLFDRGYGYTF

V gene: TRBV6-5
CDR3 protein: CASSPPGKSGTEAFF

V gene: TRBV4-2
CDR3 protein: CASSQGGGPTYEQYF

V gene: TRBV28
CDR3 protein: CASHRGGGTDTQYF

V gene: TRBV10-3
CDR3 protein: CAISDRGQMNTEAFF

V gene: TRBV19
CDR3 protein: CAARVGNTIYF

V gene: TRBV29-1
CDR3 protein: CSVGTGGITDTQYF

V gene: TRBV15
CDR3 protein: CATSRSQGMNTEAFF

V gene: TRBV5-1
CDR3 protein: CASSLRGGDDGYTF

V gene: TRBV9
CDR3 protein: CASSATTGTGELFF

V gene: TRBV4-1
CDR3 protein: CASSHETSGGAWEQYF

V gene: TRBV19
CDR3 protein: CASSTQTGLLGWSNTEAFF

V gene: TRBV5-1
CDR3 protein: CASCEGDRAPYEQYF

V gene: TRBV6-6
CDR3 protein: CASSYSDQGNSPLHF

V gene: TRBV18
CDR3 protein: CASSPAGGGSGANVLTF

V gene: TRBV10-2
CDR3 protein: CASSRQRTGYTEAFF

V gene: TRBV25-1
CDR3 protein: CASSEFRDGETQYF